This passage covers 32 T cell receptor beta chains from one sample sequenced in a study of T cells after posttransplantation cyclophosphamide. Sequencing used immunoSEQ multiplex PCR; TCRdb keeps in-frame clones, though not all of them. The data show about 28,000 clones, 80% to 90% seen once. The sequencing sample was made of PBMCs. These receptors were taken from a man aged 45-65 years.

For the CDR3, the DNA is TGTGCCAGTAGTATAGGTAGGGGTTTCCAAGAGACCCAGTACTTC. Protein: CASSIGRGFQETQYF. The gene calls are TRBV19 and TRBJ2-5; a weak D match, TRBD1 (5 bases). This CDR3 has 15 residues. Germline-derived CDR1 and CDR2 are LNHDA and SQIVND (reference sequence). The ends were cut back, 1 base at V and 1 base at J, with 10 bases in the middle. The variable domain in full, completed from reference TRBV19 and TRBJ2-5, reads DGGITQSPKYLFRKEGQNVTLSCEQNLNHDAMYWYRQDPGQGLRLIYYSQIVNDFQKGDIAEGYSVSREKKESFPLTVTSAQKNPTAFYLCASSIGRGFQETQYFGPGTRLLVL.

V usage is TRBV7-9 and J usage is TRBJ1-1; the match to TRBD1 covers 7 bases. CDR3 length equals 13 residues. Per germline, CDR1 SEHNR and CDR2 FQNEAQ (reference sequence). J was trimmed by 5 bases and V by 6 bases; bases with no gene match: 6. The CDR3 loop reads CASRSAGGTEAFF. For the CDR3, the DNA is TGTGCCAGCAGGTCTGCAGGGGGGACTGAAGCTTTCTTT.

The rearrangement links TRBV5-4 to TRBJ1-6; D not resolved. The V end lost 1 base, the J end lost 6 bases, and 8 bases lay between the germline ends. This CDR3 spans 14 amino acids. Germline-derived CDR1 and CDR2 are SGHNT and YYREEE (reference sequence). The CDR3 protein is CASSLRDTNSPLHF. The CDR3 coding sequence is TGTGCCAGCAGCTTGCGGGATACTAATTCACCCCTCCACTTT.

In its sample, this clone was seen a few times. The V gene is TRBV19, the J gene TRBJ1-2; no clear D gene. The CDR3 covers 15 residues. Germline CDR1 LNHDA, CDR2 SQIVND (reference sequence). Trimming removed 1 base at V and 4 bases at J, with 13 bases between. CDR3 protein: CASSIVAGSRYGYTF. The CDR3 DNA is TGTGCCAGTAGTATAGTAGCGGGCTCACGCTATGGCTACACCTTC. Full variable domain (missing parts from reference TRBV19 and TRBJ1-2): DGGITQSPKYLFRKEGQNVTLSCEQNLNHDAMYWYRQDPGQGLRLIYYSQIVNDFQKGDIAEGYSVSREKKESFPLTVTSAQKNPTAFYLCASSIVAGSRYGYTFGSGTRLTVV.

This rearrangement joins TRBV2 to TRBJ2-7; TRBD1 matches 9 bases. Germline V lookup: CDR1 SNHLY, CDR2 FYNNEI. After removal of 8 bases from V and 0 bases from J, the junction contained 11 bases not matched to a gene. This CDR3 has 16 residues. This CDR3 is CASRIRGQGISYEQYF. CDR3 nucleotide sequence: TGTGCCAGCCGTATAAGAGGACAGGGGATCTCCTACGAGCAGTACTTC.

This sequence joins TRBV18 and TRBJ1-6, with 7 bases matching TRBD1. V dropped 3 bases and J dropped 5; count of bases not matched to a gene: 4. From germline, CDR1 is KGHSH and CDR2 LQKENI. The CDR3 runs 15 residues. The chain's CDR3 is CASSPGQVNNSPLHF. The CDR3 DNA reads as TGTGCCAGCTCACCTGGACAGGTTAATAATTCACCCCTCCACTTT. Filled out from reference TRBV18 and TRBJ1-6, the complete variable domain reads NAGVMQNPRHLVRRRGQEARLRCSPMKGHSHVYWYRQLPEEGLKFMVYLQKENIIDESGMPKERFSAEFPKEGPSILRIQQVVRGDSAAYFCASSPGQVNNSPLHFGNGTRLTVT.

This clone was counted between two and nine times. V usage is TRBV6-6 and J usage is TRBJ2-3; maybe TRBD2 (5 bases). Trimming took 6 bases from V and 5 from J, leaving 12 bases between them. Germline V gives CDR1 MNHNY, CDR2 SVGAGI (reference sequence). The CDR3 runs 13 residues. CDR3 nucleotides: TGTGCCAGCAGAGACCCGGGGAAAGATACGCAGTATTTT. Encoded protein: CASRDPGKDTQYF.

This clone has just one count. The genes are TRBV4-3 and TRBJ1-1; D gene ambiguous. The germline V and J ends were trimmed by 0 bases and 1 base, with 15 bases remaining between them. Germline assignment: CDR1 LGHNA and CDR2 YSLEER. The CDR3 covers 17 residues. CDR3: CASSQDRQAFGNTEAFF. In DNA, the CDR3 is TGCGCCAGCAGCCAAGACCGGCAGGCCTTCGGGAACACTGAAGCTTTCTTT.

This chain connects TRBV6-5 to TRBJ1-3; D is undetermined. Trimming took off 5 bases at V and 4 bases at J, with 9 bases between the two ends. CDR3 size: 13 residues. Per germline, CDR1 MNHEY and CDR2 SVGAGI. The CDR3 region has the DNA TGTGCCAGCAGTCACCAACACGGAAACACCATATATTTT. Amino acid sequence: CASSHQHGNTIYF.

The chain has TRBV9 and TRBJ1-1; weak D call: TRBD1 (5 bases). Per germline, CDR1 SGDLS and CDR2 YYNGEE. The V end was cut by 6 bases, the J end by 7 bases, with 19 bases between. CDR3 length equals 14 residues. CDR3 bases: TGTGCCAGCAATGCGGGGGACGGCACCTTTGAAGCTTTCTTT. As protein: CASNAGDGTFEAFF.

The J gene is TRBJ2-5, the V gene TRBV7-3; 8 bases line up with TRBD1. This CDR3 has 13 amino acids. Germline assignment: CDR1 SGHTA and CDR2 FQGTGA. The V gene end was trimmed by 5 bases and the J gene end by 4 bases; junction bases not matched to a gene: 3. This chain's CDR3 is CASSGRGRETQYF. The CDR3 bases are TGTGCCAGCAGCGGCAGGGGGCGAGAGACCCAGTACTTC.

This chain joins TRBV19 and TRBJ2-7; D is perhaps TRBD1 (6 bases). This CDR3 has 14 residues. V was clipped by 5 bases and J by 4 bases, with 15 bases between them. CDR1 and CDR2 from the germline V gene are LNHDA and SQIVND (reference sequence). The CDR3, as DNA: TGTGCCAGTAGTCCCCTTGGACAGCAATACGAGCAGTACTTC. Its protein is CASSPLGQQYEQYF.

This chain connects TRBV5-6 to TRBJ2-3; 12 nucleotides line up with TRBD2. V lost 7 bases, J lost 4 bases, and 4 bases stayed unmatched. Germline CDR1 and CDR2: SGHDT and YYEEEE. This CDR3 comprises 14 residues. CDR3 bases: TGTGCCAGCCGGACTAGCGGGGTCGCAGATACGCAGTATTTT. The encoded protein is CASRTSGVADTQYF.

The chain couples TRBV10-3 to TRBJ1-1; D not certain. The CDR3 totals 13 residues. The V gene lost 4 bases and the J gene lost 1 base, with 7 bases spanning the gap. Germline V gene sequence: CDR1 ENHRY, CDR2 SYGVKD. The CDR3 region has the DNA TGTGCCATCAGTGCGCGAGCGAACACTGAAGCTTTCTTT. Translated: CAISARANTEAFF.

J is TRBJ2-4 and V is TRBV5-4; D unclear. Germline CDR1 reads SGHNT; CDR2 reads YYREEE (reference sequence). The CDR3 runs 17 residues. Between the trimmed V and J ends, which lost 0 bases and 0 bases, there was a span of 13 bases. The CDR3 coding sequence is TGTGCCAGCAGCTTGGGAGGCCCAGACCTAGCCAAAAACATTCAGTACTTC. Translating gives CASSLGGPDLAKNIQYF.

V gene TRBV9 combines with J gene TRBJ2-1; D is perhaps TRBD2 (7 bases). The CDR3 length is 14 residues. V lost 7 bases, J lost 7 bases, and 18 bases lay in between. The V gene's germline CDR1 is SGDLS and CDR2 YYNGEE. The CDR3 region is CASDSAGHGNEQFF. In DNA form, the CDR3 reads TGTGCCAGCGACTCAGCGGGACACGGGAATGAGCAGTTCTTC.

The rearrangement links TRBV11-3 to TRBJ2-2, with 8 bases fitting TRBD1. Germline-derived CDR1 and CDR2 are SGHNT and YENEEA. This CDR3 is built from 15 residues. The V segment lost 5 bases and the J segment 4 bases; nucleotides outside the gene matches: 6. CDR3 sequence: CASSEGGTGTGELFF. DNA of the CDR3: TGTGCCAGCAGCGAAGGGGGGACAGGCACCGGGGAGCTGTTTTTT. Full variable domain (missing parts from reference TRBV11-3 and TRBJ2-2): EAGVVQSPRYKIIEKKQPVAFWCNPISGHNTLYWYLQNLGQGPELLIRYENEEAVDDSQLPKDRFSAERLKGVDSTLKIQPAELGDSAVYLCASSEGGTGTGELFFGEGSRLTVL.

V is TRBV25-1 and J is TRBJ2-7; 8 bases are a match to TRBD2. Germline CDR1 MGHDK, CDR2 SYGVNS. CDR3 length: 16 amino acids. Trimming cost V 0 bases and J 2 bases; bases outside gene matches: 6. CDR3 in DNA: TGTGCCAGCAGTGAATATCCTAGCGGGTCAGCCTACGAGCAGTACTTC. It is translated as CASSEYPSGSAYEQYF.

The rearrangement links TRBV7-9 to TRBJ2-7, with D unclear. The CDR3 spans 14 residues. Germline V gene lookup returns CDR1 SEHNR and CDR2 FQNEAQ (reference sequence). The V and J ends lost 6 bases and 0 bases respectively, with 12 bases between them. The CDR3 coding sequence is TGTGCCAGCAGTCAAGTGGGCTCCTCCTACGAGCAGTACTTC. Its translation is CASSQVGSSYEQYF.

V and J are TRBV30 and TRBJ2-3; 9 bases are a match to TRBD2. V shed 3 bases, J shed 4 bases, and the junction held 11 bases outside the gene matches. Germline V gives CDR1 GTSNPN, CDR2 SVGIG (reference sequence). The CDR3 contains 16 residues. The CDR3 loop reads CAWRGGRASNSDTQYF. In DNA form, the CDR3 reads TGTGCCTGGAGAGGCGGGAGGGCCAGTAACTCAGATACGCAGTATTTT.

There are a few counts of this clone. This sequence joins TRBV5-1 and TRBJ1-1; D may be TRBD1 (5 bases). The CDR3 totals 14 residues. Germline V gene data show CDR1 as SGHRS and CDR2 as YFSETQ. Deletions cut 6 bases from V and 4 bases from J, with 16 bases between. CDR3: CASTPALGGTEAFF. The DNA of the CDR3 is TGCGCCAGCACCCCGGCATTGGGGGGCACTGAAGCTTTCTTT.

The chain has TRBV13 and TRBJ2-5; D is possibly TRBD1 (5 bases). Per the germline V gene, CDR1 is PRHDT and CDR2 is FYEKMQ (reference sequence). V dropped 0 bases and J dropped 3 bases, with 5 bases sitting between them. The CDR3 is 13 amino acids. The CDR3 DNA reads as TGTGCCAGCAGCTTAGGGACAGAAGAGACCCAGTACTTC. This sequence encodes CASSLGTEETQYF.

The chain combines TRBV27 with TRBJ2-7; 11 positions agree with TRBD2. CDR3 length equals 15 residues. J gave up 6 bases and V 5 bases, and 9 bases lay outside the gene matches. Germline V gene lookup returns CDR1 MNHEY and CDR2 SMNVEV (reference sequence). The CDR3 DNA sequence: TGTGCCAGCAGTCCCCGGGAGACTAGCGGGGCCGAGCAGTACTTC. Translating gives CASSPRETSGAEQYF.

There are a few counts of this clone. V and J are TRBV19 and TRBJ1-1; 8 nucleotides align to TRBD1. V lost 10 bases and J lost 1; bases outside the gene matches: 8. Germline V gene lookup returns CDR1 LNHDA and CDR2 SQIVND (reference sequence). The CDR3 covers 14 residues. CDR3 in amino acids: CATGEDRENTEAFF. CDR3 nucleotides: TGTGCCACAGGGGAGGACAGGGAGAACACTGAAGCTTTCTTT.

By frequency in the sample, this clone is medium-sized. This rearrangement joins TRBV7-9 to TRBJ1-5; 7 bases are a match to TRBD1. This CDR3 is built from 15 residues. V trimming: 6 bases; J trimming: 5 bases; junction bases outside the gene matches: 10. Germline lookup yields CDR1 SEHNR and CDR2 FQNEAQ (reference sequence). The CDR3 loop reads CASSLTGSGDQPQHF. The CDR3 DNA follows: TGTGCCAGCAGTTTGACAGGGTCGGGTGATCAGCCCCAGCATTTT.

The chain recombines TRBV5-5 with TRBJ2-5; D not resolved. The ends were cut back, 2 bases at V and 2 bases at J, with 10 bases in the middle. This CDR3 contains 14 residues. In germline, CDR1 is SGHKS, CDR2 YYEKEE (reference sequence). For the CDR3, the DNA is TGTGCCAGCAGCTTCCGACAACTGCAAGAGACCCAGTACTTC. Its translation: CASSFRQLQETQYF.

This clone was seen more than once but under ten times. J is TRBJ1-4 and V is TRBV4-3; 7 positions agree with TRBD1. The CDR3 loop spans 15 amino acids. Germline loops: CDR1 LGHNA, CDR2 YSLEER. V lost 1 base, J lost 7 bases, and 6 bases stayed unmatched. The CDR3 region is CASSQVDRVGEKLFF. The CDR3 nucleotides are TGCGCCAGCAGCCAAGTTGACAGGGTGGGTGAAAAACTGTTTTTT.

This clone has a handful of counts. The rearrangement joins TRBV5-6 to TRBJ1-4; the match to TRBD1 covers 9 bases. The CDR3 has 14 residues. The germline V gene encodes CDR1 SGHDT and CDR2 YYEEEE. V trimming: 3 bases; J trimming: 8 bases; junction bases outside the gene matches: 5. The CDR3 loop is CASSYRTGAEKLFF. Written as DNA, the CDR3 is TGTGCCAGCAGCTACCGGACAGGGGCCGAAAAACTGTTTTTT.

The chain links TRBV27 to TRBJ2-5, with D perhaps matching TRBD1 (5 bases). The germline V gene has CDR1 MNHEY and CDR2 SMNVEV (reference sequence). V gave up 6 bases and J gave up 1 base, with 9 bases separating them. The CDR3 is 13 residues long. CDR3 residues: CASRPTVQETQYF. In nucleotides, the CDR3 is TGTGCCAGCAGGCCGACAGTCCAAGAGACCCAGTACTTC.

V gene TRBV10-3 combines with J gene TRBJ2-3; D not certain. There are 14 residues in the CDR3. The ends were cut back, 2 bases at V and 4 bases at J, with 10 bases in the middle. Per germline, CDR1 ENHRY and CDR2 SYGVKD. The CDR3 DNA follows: TGTGCCATCAGTGAGAAACTCGTGGCAGATACGCAGTATTTT. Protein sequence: CAISEKLVADTQYF.

The CDR3 region is CASSVDMQETQYF. As DNA, the CDR3 is TGTGCCAGCAGCGTAGATATGCAAGAGACCCAGTACTTC. The V and J genes are TRBV9 and TRBJ2-5; D is undetermined. This CDR3 has 13 residues. From germline, CDR1 is SGDLS and CDR2 YYNGEE. Trimming left V 0 bases short and J 2 bases short, with 5 bases between.

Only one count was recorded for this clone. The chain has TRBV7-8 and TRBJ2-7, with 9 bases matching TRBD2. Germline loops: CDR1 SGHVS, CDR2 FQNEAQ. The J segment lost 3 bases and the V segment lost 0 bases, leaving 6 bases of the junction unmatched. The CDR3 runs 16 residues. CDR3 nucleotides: TGTGCCAGCAGCTTAGCGCGGCTAGCGGGGAACTACGAGCAGTACTTC. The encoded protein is CASSLARLAGNYEQYF.